A selection of T cell receptor beta chains follows, all from one sample in a study of technical replicates of blood from four donors. TCRdb's copy holds only in-frame clones and misses some; the assay was immunoSEQ multiplex PCR. Of 75,000 to 90,000 clones in the sample, about 95% were seen once. Sequencing was done on a sample of T cells isolated from PBMCs. The receptors here all came from a human donor in good health. Both conserved end residues are part of each CDR3. The D gene is left open where the match is weak. Only part of the rows carry a size: once, few, many, or a class if the clone is expanded.

v_call	j_call	clone_size	d_call	cdr3_aa	cdr3_nt
TRBV6-1	TRBJ1-1	.	.	CASSGEQGYTEAFF	TGTGCCAGCAGTGGCGAACAGGGCTACACTGAAGCTTTCTTT
TRBV11-2	TRBJ2-1	.	.	CASSPHPGGLDGNEQFF	TGTGCCAGCAGCCCGCACCCCGGCGGGTTGGATGGGAATGAGCAGTTCTTC
TRBV28	TRBJ2-1	.	.	CASSTQQPEQFF	TGTGCCAGCAGTACTCAACAGCCAGAGCAGTTCTTC
TRBV6-5	TRBJ2-1	.	TRBD2	CASSSGLAGLNEQFF	TGTGCCAGCAGTTCGGGACTAGCGGGATTAAATGAGCAGTTCTTC
TRBV5-1	TRBJ2-7	once	.	CASAPYKYPSYEQYF	TGCGCCAGCGCCCCTTACAAGTACCCCTCCTACGAGCAGTACTTC
TRBV29-1	TRBJ2-7	.	.	CSVEARGGYEQYF	TGCAGCGTTGAGGCCAGGGGTGGTTACGAGCAGTACTTC
TRBV27	TRBJ2-5	.	TRBD2	CASSLLASGRPTPQETQYF	TGTGCCAGCAGTTTACTGGCTAGCGGGAGGCCCACCCCTCAAGAGACCCAGTACTTC
TRBV21-1	TRBJ1-2	.	.	CASSNRGDLDSRLDGYTF	TGTGCCAGCAGCAACCGAGGGGACCTGGACAGCCGGTTAGATGGCTACACCTTC
TRBV28	TRBJ2-1	.	.	CASSLSSPPYNEQFF	TGTGCCAGCAGCCTATCCTCCCCCCCCTACAATGAGCAGTTCTTC
TRBV9	TRBJ1-1	few	.	CASSAGIYTEAFF	TGTGCCAGCAGCGCAGGGATATACACTGAAGCTTTCTTT
TRBV23-1	TRBJ2-7	.	TRBD2	CASSQSLTAGASYEQYF	TGCGCCAGCAGTCAATCATTGACAGCGGGAGCTTCCTACGAGCAGTACTTC
TRBV7-2	TRBJ1-2	.	.	CASSLDGYGYTF	TGTGCCAGCAGCTTAGACGGCTATGGCTACACCTTC
TRBV14	TRBJ2-5	.	.	CASSQESWTVGTQYF	TGTGCCAGCAGCCAAGAGAGTTGGACAGTTGGGACCCAGTACTTC
TRBV7-2	TRBJ1-1	.	.	CASSLGMNTEAFF	TGTGCCAGCAGCTTAGGTATGAACACTGAAGCTTTCTTT
TRBV28	TRBJ1-5	.	.	CASSLQGNSNQPQHF	TGTGCCAGCAGTCTACAGGGTAATAGCAATCAGCCCCAGCATTTT
TRBV9	TRBJ2-1	once	TRBD2	CASSVGMAGGLYNEQFF	TGTGCCAGCAGCGTAGGAATGGCGGGAGGCCTCTACAATGAGCAGTTCTTC
TRBV18	TRBJ2-1	.	TRBD2	CASSPGGEIHNEQFF	TGTGCCAGCTCACCGGGGGGGGAGATACACAATGAGCAGTTCTTC
TRBV19	TRBJ2-3	once	.	CASSPSISSDTQYF	TGTGCCAGTAGTCCAAGCATTAGCTCAGATACGCAGTATTTT
TRBV27	TRBJ2-1	.	.	CASTFEVFF	TGTGCCAGCACCTTCGAGGTGTTCTTC
TRBV7-2	TRBJ2-7	.	.	CASSFEGGREQYF	TGTGCCAGCAGCTTTGAGGGTGGGCGGGAGCAGTACTTC
TRBV30	TRBJ2-2	.	.	CAWSVQAAVDTGELFF	TGTGCCTGGAGTGTACAAGCGGCTGTTGACACCGGGGAGCTGTTTTTT
TRBV28	TRBJ1-2	once	.	CASSLDRGYTF	TGTGCCAGCAGTCTAGACAGGGGCTACACCTTC
TRBV7-9	TRBJ1-1	.	.	CASSFVPTESRAFF	TGTGCCAGCAGCTTCGTCCCGACAGAGAGCAGAGCTTTCTTT